Each of the 25 T cell receptor beta chains below was sequenced from the same sample in a study of blood T cell repertoires in COVID-19. Here immunoSEQ multiplex PCR was the method, and the copy in TCRdb shows in-frame clones only, minus some. The profile shows 150,000 to 200,000 clones, roughly 80% of them singletons. Sequencing was done on a sample of peripheral blood. Every receptor here comes from a human donor in a cohort sampled during active COVID-19.

In regard to this clone: At the DNA level, this CDR3 is encoded by other sequences in the same sample as well. This rearrangement joins TRBV6-5 to TRBJ1-2; D possibly corresponds to TRBD1 (6 bases). The CDR3 has 11 amino acids. V was cut by 9 bases and J by 2 bases, with 7 bases left in between. Per the germline V gene, CDR1 is MNHEY and CDR2 is SVGAGI. As DNA, the CDR3 is TGTGCCAGTCAGGGGAACTATGGCTACACCTTC. This codes for CASQGNYGYTF.

The chain recombines TRBV7-8 with TRBJ2-5, with unresolved D. The CDR3 spans 11 residues. Germline CDR1 is SGHVS and CDR2 is FQNEAQ. Trimming pared 5 bases from V and 5 bases from J, leaving 6 bases between. CDR3 coding DNA: TGTGCCAGCAGCCCGAGGGAGACCCAGTACTTC. Translation: CASSPRETQYF.

The chain uses TRBV9 and TRBJ2-2, with D possibly matching TRBD2 (6 bases). CDR3 length: 16 residues. Per the germline V gene, CDR1 is SGDLS and CDR2 is YYNGEE. With 0 bases removed from V and 1 base from J, the gap between germline ends came to 10 bases. The chain's CDR3 is CASSVGGRGNTGELFF. The CDR3 DNA follows: TGTGCCAGCAGCGTAGGAGGGCGGGGGAACACCGGGGAGCTGTTTTTT.

The chain joins TRBV9 to TRBJ2-5; 9 bases are shared with TRBD2. The J segment lost 5 bases and the V segment lost 0 bases, leaving 8 bases of the junction unmatched. Germline V gene sequence: CDR1 SGDLS, CDR2 YYNGEE. CDR3 size: 16 residues. This CDR3 is CASSVDGGGAWETQYF. The CDR3 bases are TGTGCCAGCAGCGTAGACGGCGGGGGGGCGTGGGAGACCCAGTACTTC. The whole variable domain, filled in from reference TRBV9 and TRBJ2-5, reads DSGVTQTPKHLITATGQRVTLRCSPRSGDLSVYWYQQSLDQGLQFLIQYYNGEERAKGNILERFSAQQFPDLHSELNLSSLELGDSALYFCASSVDGGGAWETQYFGPGTRLLVL.

This clone was counted between two and nine times. The chain joins TRBV4-1 to TRBJ2-5; TRBD2 might be the D (6 bases). The CDR3 contains 15 residues. Trimming pared 4 bases from V and 2 bases from J, leaving 14 bases between. Germline assignment: CDR1 MGHRA and CDR2 YSYEKL. This CDR3 reads CASSLLLAGQETQYF. CDR3 nucleotides: TGCGCCAGCAGCCTCCTTCTGGCGGGGCAAGAGACCCAGTACTTC.

The chain recombines TRBV27 with TRBJ1-1, with D possibly being TRBD1 (5 bases). Germline V gene data show CDR1 as MNHEY and CDR2 as SMNVEV (reference sequence). V lost 2 bases, J lost 3 bases, and 13 bases lay in between. The CDR3 runs to 15 residues. The CDR3 region is CASSLGRAGYTEAFF. DNA for the CDR3: TGTGCCAGCAGTTTAGGTAGGGCAGGGTACACTGAAGCTTTCTTT.

In this sample, this clone turned up once. The chain couples TRBV7-8 to TRBJ2-7; 9 bases line up with TRBD2. Germline V CDR1 and CDR2: SGHVS, FQNEAQ. The CDR3 totals 14 residues. J gave up 5 bases and V 4 bases, and 6 bases lay outside the gene matches. CDR3 amino acids: CASSSSSGVDEQYF. CDR3 in DNA: TGTGCCAGCAGCTCCTCTAGCGGGGTCGACGAGCAGTACTTC. Drawing the rest from reference TRBV7-8 and TRBJ2-7, the complete variable domain is GAGVSQSPRYKVAKRGQDVALRCDPISGHVSLFWYQQALGQGPEFLTYFQNEAQLDKSGLPSDRFFAERPEGSVSTLKIQRTQQEDSAVYLCASSSSSGVDEQYFGPGTRLTVT.

This chain joins TRBV5-1 and TRBJ2-7; 7 bases line up with TRBD1. CDR1 is SGHRS and CDR2 is YFSETQ in the germline V gene. The length of the CDR3 is 13 residues. V shed 5 bases, J shed 2 bases, and the junction held 4 bases outside the gene matches. CDR3 loop: CASRRDSTYEQYF. CDR3 nucleotides: TGCGCCAGCAGAAGGGACAGCACCTACGAGCAGTACTTC.

The chain recombines TRBV11-2 with TRBJ2-7; D might be TRBD1 (6 bases). The CDR3 is made up of 16 amino acids. V lost 0 bases to trimming and J lost 2 bases, with 14 bases between them. Germline loops: CDR1 SGHAT, CDR2 FQNNGV. The CDR3 sequence: CASSLDGGARPYEQYF. CDR3 DNA sequence: TGTGCCAGCAGCTTAGATGGGGGCGCGAGGCCCTACGAGCAGTACTTC.

The genes are TRBV11-2 and TRBJ2-3; 9 bases are a match to TRBD1. The V segment lost 1 base and the J segment 1 base; nucleotides outside the gene matches: 3. CDR1 is SGHAT, CDR2 FQNNGV, per germline. This CDR3 is 16 amino acids long. The CDR3 spells CASSLVTGGGTDTQYF. The CDR3 DNA sequence: TGTGCCAGCAGCTTAGTCACAGGGGGCGGCACAGATACGCAGTATTTT.

In this sample, this clone turned up a few times. The V and J genes are TRBV4-1 and TRBJ2-7; 7 bases map to TRBD1. The CDR3 sequence is 15 residues long. V shed 0 bases and J 2 bases; nucleotides not matched to a gene: 4. Germline lookup yields CDR1 MGHRA and CDR2 YSYEKL. CDR3 in amino acids: CASSQDGQEPYEQYF. The CDR3 DNA reads TGCGCCAGCAGCCAAGACGGACAGGAGCCCTACGAGCAGTACTTC.

V is TRBV6-5 and J is TRBJ2-7; 9 bases match TRBD1. With V trimmed by 7 bases and J by 5 bases, 9 bases remained unmatched. Germline V CDR1 and CDR2: MNHEY, SVGAGI. CDR3 size: 14 residues. In DNA form, the CDR3 reads TGTGCCAGCACCCACCGGGGACAGGGAAACGAGCAGTACTTC. The encoded protein is CASTHRGQGNEQYF.

The rearrangement joins TRBV18 to TRBJ2-7; 13 nucleotides agree with TRBD2. V lost 0 bases and J lost 0; bases outside the gene matches: 5. The germline V gene has CDR1 KGHSH and CDR2 LQKENI. The CDR3 loop spans 18 amino acids. The CDR3 reads CASSPPTSGGASSYEQYF. The DNA for the CDR3 is TGTGCCAGCTCACCACCTACTAGCGGGGGGGCTAGCTCCTACGAGCAGTACTTC.

This clone came up once. The same CDR3 is also encoded by other DNA sequences in this sample. The chain combines TRBV18 with TRBJ2-5, with D unclear. Looked up from germline, CDR1 is KGHSH and CDR2 is LQKENI. V was trimmed by 3 bases and J by 5 bases, leaving 4 bases between them. This CDR3 is 11 amino acids long. The CDR3 nucleotides read TGTGCCAGCTCACCCCGGGAGACCCAGTACTTC. It specifies CASSPRETQYF.

The sample holds a few counts of this clone. J is TRBJ2-7 and V is TRBV7-2; tentatively, D is TRBD2 (7 bases). Looked up from germline, CDR1 is SGHTA and CDR2 is FQGNSA. This CDR3 has 14 residues. V shed 5 bases and J shed 1 base, with 12 bases lying between them. As DNA, the CDR3 is TGTGCCAGCAGCCCTAGGGGGGGTTCCTACGAGCAGTACTTC. Translation gives CASSPRGGSYEQYF. The whole variable domain, filled in from reference TRBV7-2 and TRBJ2-7, reads GAGVSQSPSNKVTEKGKDVELRCDPISGHTALYWYRQSLGQGLEFLIYFQGNSAPDKSGLPSDRFSAERTGGSVSTLTIQRTQQEDSAVYLCASSPRGGSYEQYFGPGTRLTVT.

This clone was observed once. Other DNA sequences in this sample translate to the same CDR3. The chain uses TRBV19 and TRBJ1-4, with a weak D call TRBD1 (5 bases). With 1 base removed from V and 4 bases from J, the gap between germline ends came to 7 bases. Germline lookup yields CDR1 LNHDA and CDR2 SQIVND (reference sequence). The CDR3 covers 14 residues. As DNA, the CDR3 is TGTGCCAGTAGTATAGGTCAGGGTAATGAAAAACTGTTTTTT. It encodes CASSIGQGNEKLFF.

The chain has TRBV21-1 and TRBJ2-5; the DNA was not used to check the table's D call, TRBD1. TRBV21-1 is marked as a pseudogene. CDR3 length: 15 residues. CDR3 residues: CASSPRDSSEETQYF. The CDR3 region has the DNA TGTGCCAGCAGCCCCCGGGACAGCTCAGAAGAGACCCAGTACTTC.

The gene calls are TRBV11-1 and TRBJ2-6; 8 nucleotides align to TRBD1. With V trimmed by 5 bases and J by 4 bases, 4 bases remained unmatched. Germline assignment: CDR1 SGHAT and CDR2 FQDESV (reference sequence). This CDR3 is built from 15 residues. In DNA form, the CDR3 reads TGTGCCAGCAGCGGACAGGGCCTCGGGGCCAACGTCCTGACTTTC. Encoded protein: CASSGQGLGANVLTF.

This chain links TRBV7-6 with TRBJ2-7; 8 nucleotides line up with TRBD1. The CDR3 length is 14 residues. From germline, CDR1 is SGHVS and CDR2 FNYEAQ. The V gene end was trimmed by 0 bases and the J gene end by 5 bases; junction bases not matched to a gene: 3. The CDR3 DNA is TGTGCCAGCAGCTTAGCCGACAGGGGAGACGAGCAGTACTTC. Residues: CASSLADRGDEQYF.

The chain combines TRBV21-1 with TRBJ2-4; the table's D gene call, TRBD2, was not cross checked with the DNA. TRBV21-1 counts as a pseudogene. This CDR3 has 17 residues. The CDR3: CASRKGDYPKLKNIQYF. CDR3 in DNA: TGTGCCAGCAGGAAAGGGGACTACCCAAAACTCAAAAACATTCAGTACTTC.

The J gene is TRBJ1-6, the V gene TRBV7-6; D is uncertain. V lost 2 bases to trimming and J lost 10 bases, with 6 bases between them. This CDR3 is built from 12 residues. Germline V gene sequence: CDR1 SGHVS, CDR2 FNYEAQ. The CDR3 DNA is TGTGCCAGCAGCTTACTGGGCTCACCCCTCCACTTT. Encoded protein: CASSLLGSPLHF.

V usage is TRBV5-1 and J usage is TRBJ2-4; 7 bases line up with TRBD2. CDR3 length: 15 residues. The V and J ends lost 4 bases and 6 bases, in that order; junction bases with no gene match: 10. The germline V gene encodes CDR1 SGHRS and CDR2 YFSETQ. CDR3 protein: CASSVGQPGGNIQYF. The CDR3, as DNA: TGCGCCAGCAGCGTAGGACAACCGGGGGGAAACATTCAGTACTTC.

This clone occurred a few times. The chain combines TRBV5-8 with TRBJ1-4, with 7 bases matching TRBD1. Germline V gene data show CDR1 as SGHTS and CDR2 as YDEGEE. The V and J ends lost 1 base and 7 bases, in that order; junction bases with no gene match: 7. The CDR3 runs 15 residues. CDR3 nucleotides: TGTGCCAGCAGCTTGAGGAGGGGGCGAGGTGAAAAACTGTTTTTT. Translating it yields CASSLRRGRGEKLFF.

The chain has TRBV9 and TRBJ1-1; TRBD1 aligns across 7 bases. After removal of 6 bases from V and 2 bases from J, the junction contained 13 bases not matched to a gene. The CDR3 has 16 residues. Germline loops: CDR1 SGDLS, CDR2 YYNGEE. CDR3 sequence: CASTPPGTASNTEAFF. The CDR3 region has the DNA TGTGCCAGCACCCCCCCTGGGACAGCTTCAAACACTGAAGCTTTCTTT.

This rearrangement joins TRBV6-1 to TRBJ2-7; 10 bases map to TRBD1. V shed 3 bases and J 6 bases; nucleotides not matched to a gene: 2. The CDR3 sequence is 13 residues long. CDR1 is MNHNS, CDR2 SASEGT, per germline. DNA of the CDR3: TGTGCCAGCAGTGAGACAGGGGGCGCCGAGCAGTACTTC. It translates to CASSETGGAEQYF.